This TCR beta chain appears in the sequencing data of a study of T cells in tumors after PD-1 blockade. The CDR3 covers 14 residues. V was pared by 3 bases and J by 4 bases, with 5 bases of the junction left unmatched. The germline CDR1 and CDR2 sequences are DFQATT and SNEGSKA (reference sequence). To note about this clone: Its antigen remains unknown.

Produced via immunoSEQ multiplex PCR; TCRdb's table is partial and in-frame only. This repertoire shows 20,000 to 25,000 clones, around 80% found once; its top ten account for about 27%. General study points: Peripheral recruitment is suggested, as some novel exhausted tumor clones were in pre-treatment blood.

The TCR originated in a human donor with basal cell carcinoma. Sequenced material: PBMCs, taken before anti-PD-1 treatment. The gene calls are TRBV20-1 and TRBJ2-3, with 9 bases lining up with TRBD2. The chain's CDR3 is CSASFGGGADTQYF. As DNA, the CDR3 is TGCAGTGCTAGTTTTGGCGGGGGGGCAGATACGCAGTATTTT.